The sequence of this T cell receptor (beta chain) was determined in a study of radiotherapy plus CTLA-4 blockade in lung cancer (dated by TCRdb to between 2017 and 2018). Regarding the research as a whole: Objective responses were observed in more than 15% of enrolled patients, and disease control was achieved in 31%.

CDR3 length: 12 amino acids, cysteine to phenylalanine. The DNA shown is the 36-base CDR3, in frame from base 1. V and J are truncated by 8 bases and 2 bases respectively, leaving an intervening sequence of 9 bases. The germline V gene sets CDR1 to MNHEY and CDR2 to SVGAGI. The study evaluated CTLA-4 blockade (ipilimumab) given together with focal radiation therapy in patients who had chemo-refractory metastatic non-small-cell lung cancer. The library was prepared using the immunoSEQ multiplex PCR assay. Drawn from immuneACCESS, this table holds only the in-frame rearrangements with V and J called that TCRdb kept. Clones are partly lost; checked studies trace under half to an unresolved V gene and leave the rest unexplained. In all, the sample holds roughly 57,000 clones, and 82% of those were seen once. The leading ten clones occupy around 6% of the sample. Results and caveats for the whole study, not just this receptor: TCR clones derived from tumors expanded in peripheral blood after treatment with radiotherapy and ipilimumab. The strongest predictors of response, as reported, were early dynamic changes in blood T cell clones along with a rise in serum interferon-beta after radiation.

For this clone: Its cognate antigen has yet to be identified. No clone much larger than this one lies a single base away; base qualities are absent.

This TCR came from a human donor with non-small cell lung cancer whose response to radiotherapy plus ipilimumab could not be evaluated. The sample was peripheral blood, taken from a patient treated with radiotherapy plus ipilimumab. The receptor chain draws on TRBV6-5 and TRBJ1-1; the D region possibly corresponds to TRBD1 (5 bases align). The nucleotides are TGTGCCAGCGGGGCATTCAACACTGAAGCTTTCTTT. It translates as CASGAFNTEAFF.